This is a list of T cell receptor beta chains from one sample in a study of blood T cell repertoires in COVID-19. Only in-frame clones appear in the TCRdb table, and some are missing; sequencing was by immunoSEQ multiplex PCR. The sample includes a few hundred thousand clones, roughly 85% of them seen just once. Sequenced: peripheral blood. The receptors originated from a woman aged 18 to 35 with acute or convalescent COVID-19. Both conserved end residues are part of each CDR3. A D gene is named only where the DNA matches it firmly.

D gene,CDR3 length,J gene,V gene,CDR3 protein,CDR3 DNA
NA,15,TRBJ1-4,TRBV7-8,CASSSGAANNEKLFF,TGTGCCAGCAGCTCAGGGGCAGCAAATAATGAAAAACTGTTTTTT
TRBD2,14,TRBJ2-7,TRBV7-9,CASSLGTSGHEQYF,TGTGCCAGCAGCTTGGGGACTAGCGGCCACGAGCAGTACTTC
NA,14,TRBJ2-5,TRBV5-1,CASSSTGTQETQYF,TGCGCCAGCAGCTCCACAGGGACCCAAGAGACCCAGTACTTC
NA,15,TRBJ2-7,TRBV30,CAWSVRGTYSYEQYF,TGTGCCTGGAGTGTACGTGGGACTTACTCCTACGAGCAGTACTTC
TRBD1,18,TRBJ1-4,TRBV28,CASSLIGTGGSGREKLFF,TGTGCCAGCAGTTTAATCGGGACAGGGGGTAGTGGTAGAGAAAAACTGTTTTTT
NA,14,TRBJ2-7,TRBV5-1,CASSFTGPSYEQYF,TGCGCCAGCAGCTTCACAGGACCCTCGTACGAGCAGTACTTC
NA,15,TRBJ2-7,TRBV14,CASSQYRADPYEQYF,TGTGCCAGCAGCCAATACCGAGCGGATCCCTACGAGCAGTACTTC
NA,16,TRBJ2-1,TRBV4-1,CASSQDRQDSYNEQFF,TGCGCCAGCAGCCAAGATCGACAGGACTCCTACAATGAGCAGTTCTTC
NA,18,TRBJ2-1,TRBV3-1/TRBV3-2,CASSQECRDLGRQNEQFF,TGTGCCAGCAGCCAAGAATGTAGGGACTTAGGGCGACAGAATGAGCAGTTCTTC
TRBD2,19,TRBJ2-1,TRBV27,CASSLGPPTSGRLRHEQFF,TGTGCCAGCAGTTTAGGGCCCCCCACTAGCGGGAGGTTGAGGCATGAGCAGTTCTTC
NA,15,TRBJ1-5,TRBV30,CAWSEIGGPNQPQHF,TGTGCCTGGAGTGAGATCGGAGGGCCGAATCAGCCCCAGCATTTT
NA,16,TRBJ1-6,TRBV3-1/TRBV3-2,CASSQTGSRFYSPLHF,TGTGCCAGCAGCCAAACAGGGTCCCGGTTTTATTCACCCCTCCACTTT
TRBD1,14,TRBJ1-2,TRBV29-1,CSVRTGGAPYGYTF,TGCAGCGTGCGGACAGGGGGTGCCCCATATGGCTACACCTTC
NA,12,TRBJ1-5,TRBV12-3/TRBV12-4,CASINGNGAQHF,TGTGCCAGCATCAACGGGAATGGGGCCCAGCATTTT
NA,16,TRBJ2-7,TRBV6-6,CASSRGLMEPPYEQYF,TGTGCCAGCAGTAGGGGCCTTATGGAACCTCCTTACGAGCAGTACTTC
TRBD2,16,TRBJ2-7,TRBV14,CASSPWRSSGTYEQYF,TGTGCCAGCAGCCCGTGGCGGTCTAGCGGAACCTACGAGCAGTACTTC
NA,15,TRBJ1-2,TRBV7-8,CASSLGGGVFYGYTF,TGTGCCAGCAGCTTAGGCGGGGGCGTCTTTTATGGCTACACCTTC
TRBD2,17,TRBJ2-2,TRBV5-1,CASSLLSTSGSAGELFF,TGCGCCAGCAGCTTGCTCTCGACTAGCGGGAGCGCCGGGGAGCTGTTTTTT
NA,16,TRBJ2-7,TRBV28,CASSHLLGSNSYEQYF,TGTGCCAGCAGTCACCTCCTGGGCAGCAACTCCTACGAGCAGTACTTC
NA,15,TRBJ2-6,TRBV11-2,CASSLVSSGANVLTF,TGTGCCAGCAGCTTAGTCAGCTCTGGGGCCAACGTCCTGACTTTC